The 20 T cell receptor beta chains below all came from one sample that was sequenced in a study of beta chain features in type 1 diabetes. Study-wide results and caveats: Shorter TCRB CDR3s, moderately but significantly so, were found in Type 1 diabetes patients in all four CD4+ subsets.

No antigen has been identified for these receptors. Every bit of the isolated RNA underwent reverse transcription, so sequencing read expressed TCRB transcripts. Generated by immunoSEQ multiplex PCR, the TCRdb table keeps only in-frame clones and is missing some. The sample lists hundreds of thousands of clones, approximately 10% occurring once. The specimen sequenced was central memory CD4+ T cells from blood. The receptors here all came from a man between 25 and 39 years old with type 1 diabetes.

This clone was detected a few times. The rearrangement links TRBV7-2 to TRBJ2-7; weak D call: TRBD2 (5 bases). V was clipped by 5 bases and J by 2 bases, with 10 bases between them. This CDR3 region has 13 residues. Germline CDR1 reads SGHTA; CDR2 reads FQGNSA. Here the CDR3 reads CASSIPGAYEQYF. The CDR3 bases are TGTGCCAGCAGCATCCCCGGGGCCTACGAGCAGTACTTC.

This clone showed up just once. The chain is built from TRBV5-6 and TRBJ2-5; weak D call: TRBD2 (5 bases). Trimming cost V 2 bases and J 0 bases, with 14 bases left between them. The CDR3 spans 16 residues. Germline-derived CDR1 and CDR2 are SGHDT and YYEEEE. The DNA for the CDR3 is TGTGCCAGCAGCTTATACGGGGTTGGGTACCAAGAGACCCAGTACTTC. Encoded protein: CASSLYGVGYQETQYF.

The chain joins TRBV29-1 to TRBJ2-7; 11 positions match TRBD2. The trim removed 4 bases at V and 7 bases at J, leaving 9 bases unmatched. Germline V gene sequence: CDR1 SQVTM, CDR2 ANQGSEA. This CDR3 has 14 amino acids. Here the CDR3 DNA reads TGCAGCGTTGGGGAACTAGCGGGGGATAAAGAGCAGTACTTC. It translates to CSVGELAGDKEQYF.

This clone was seen a few times. The chain carries TRBV18 and TRBJ2-1, with D perhaps matching TRBD1 (5 bases). The CDR3 sequence is 12 residues long. Germline CDR1 is KGHSH and CDR2 is LQKENI. The ends were cut back, 3 bases at V and 10 bases at J, with 10 bases in the middle. The DNA of the CDR3 is TGTGCCAGCTCACCGGCAGGGAAAGAGCAGTTCTTC. Residues: CASSPAGKEQFF.

DNA of the CDR3: TGTGCCAGCAGTGGACATGTAGTGGGCCTGAATTCACCCCTCCACTTT. It specifies CASSGHVVGLNSPLHF. This rearrangement joins TRBV25-1 to TRBJ1-6; D ambiguous. The CDR3 consists of 16 residues. Germline CDR1 and CDR2: MGHDK and SYGVNS. V lost 4 bases, J lost 7 bases, and 17 bases lay in between.

V gene TRBV7-2 combines with J gene TRBJ1-5, with a tentative D call TRBD1 (6 bases). This CDR3 has 14 amino acids. Germline CDR1 is SGHTA and CDR2 is FQGNSA. V lost 2 bases, J lost 5 bases, and 10 bases lay in between. CDR3 sequence (DNA): TGTGCCAGCAGCTTACAACAGGGTGATCAGCCCCAGCATTTT. This encodes CASSLQQGDQPQHF.

This clone has more than one count but fewer than ten. The chain has TRBV27 and TRBJ1-5; D remains ambiguous. Trimming cost V 4 bases and J 2 bases, with 12 bases left between them. Germline CDR1 is MNHEY and CDR2 is SMNVEV (reference sequence). The CDR3 is 15 amino acids. The CDR3 protein is CASSWSGEGNQPQHF. The CDR3 nucleotides read TGTGCCAGCAGTTGGAGCGGCGAGGGCAATCAGCCCCAGCATTTT.

This clone was found a few times. V is TRBV10-1 and J is TRBJ2-1; D gene ambiguous. Germline V lookup: CDR1 WNHNN, CDR2 SYGVQD (reference sequence). The CDR3 is 13 residues long. The V gene lost 6 bases and the J gene lost 6 bases, with 12 bases spanning the gap. The CDR3 is CASSLIRANEQFF. DNA of the CDR3: TGCGCCAGCAGCCTTATTCGAGCCAATGAGCAGTTCTTC.

This sequence joins TRBV2 and TRBJ1-1; 8 positions match TRBD1. J lost 7 bases, V lost 2 bases, and 3 bases had no gene match. CDR1 and CDR2 (germline): SNHLY, FYNNEI. This CDR3 has 13 residues. The CDR3 DNA reads as TGTGCCAGCAGTGAATACAGGGGGGTTGAAGCTTTCTTT. Its protein is CASSEYRGVEAFF.

This clone was found a few times. The V and J genes are TRBV29-1 and TRBJ2-5; TRBD2 agrees at 7 bases. Germline V gives CDR1 SQVTM, CDR2 ANQGSEA. V was clipped by 4 bases and J by 1 base; unmatched bases: 6. The CDR3 sequence is 14 residues long. CDR3 DNA: TGCAGCGTTGGGGAGGGGAACTTCCAAGAGACCCAGTACTTC. Amino acid sequence: CSVGEGNFQETQYF.

This clone has just a few counts. This sequence joins TRBV9 and TRBJ2-7, with 9 nucleotides matching TRBD1. In germline, CDR1 is SGDLS, CDR2 YYNGEE. CDR3 length: 17 residues. Trimming cost V 0 bases and J 6 bases; bases outside gene matches: 13. CDR3 sequence: CASSVGHGGTGLAEQYF. The CDR3 DNA reads as TGTGCCAGCAGCGTAGGACACGGCGGGACAGGGTTGGCCGAGCAGTACTTC.

The V gene is TRBV6-5, the J gene TRBJ2-7, with D tentatively TRBD2 (6 bases). Germline loops: CDR1 MNHEY, CDR2 SVGAGI. The CDR3 contains 14 residues. V lost 1 base to trimming and J lost 2 bases, with 9 bases between them. The CDR3 reads CASSYFGGAYEQYF. CDR3 DNA sequence: TGTGCCAGCAGTTACTTCGGCGGGGCCTACGAGCAGTACTTC.

V is TRBV6-1 and J is TRBJ2-2, with TRBD1 identical over 9 bases. V gave up 6 bases and J gave up 3 bases; unmatched junction bases: 5. Germline assignment: CDR1 MNHNS and CDR2 SASEGT. The CDR3 has 15 residues. CDR3 DNA: TGTGCCAGCAGGGACCGGGACAGGGACACCGGGGAGCTGTTTTTT. Translating it yields CASRDRDRDTGELFF.

The chain carries TRBV7-2 and TRBJ1-1, with D hard to call. The germline CDR1 and CDR2 sequences are SGHTA and FQGNSA. This CDR3 comprises 13 residues. Trimming took off 5 bases at V and 7 bases at J, with 14 bases between the two ends. CDR3 in DNA: TGTGCCAGCAGCCCAGGATACGCGGGTGAAGCTTTCTTT. Translated: CASSPGYAGEAFF. Complete variable domain (other parts from reference TRBV7-2 and TRBJ1-1): GAGVSQSPSNKVTEKGKDVELRCDPISGHTALYWYRQSLGQGLEFLIYFQGNSAPDKSGLPSDRFSAERTGGSVSTLTIQRTQQEDSAVYLCASSPGYAGEAFFGQGTRLTVV.

V and J are TRBV29-1 and TRBJ2-7; 8 bases align to TRBD2. CDR3 length equals 16 residues. After removal of 0 bases from V and 7 bases from J, the junction contained 14 bases not matched to a gene. The V gene's germline CDR1 is SQVTM and CDR2 ANQGSEA. CDR3 protein: CSVEERGAPPGGEQYF. As DNA, the CDR3 is TGCAGCGTTGAAGAGCGGGGGGCCCCCCCTGGAGGGGAGCAGTACTTC.

In its sample, this clone was seen a few times. CDR3 sequence reads: CASSAGGLSYNEQFF. In DNA form, the CDR3 reads TGTGCCAGCAGCGCAGGGGGGTTATCCTACAATGAGCAGTTCTTC. The rearrangement uses TRBV9 and TRBJ2-1; D is perhaps TRBD1 (7 bases). Germline assignment: CDR1 SGDLS and CDR2 YYNGEE. The CDR3 is 15 amino acids. Trimming took off 3 bases at V and 1 base at J, with 11 bases between the two ends.

There are many counts of this clone. V and J are TRBV28 and TRBJ2-3; D is ambiguous. There are 12 residues in the CDR3. V dropped 5 bases and J dropped 5 bases, with 8 bases sitting between them. Germline CDR1 reads MDHEN; CDR2 reads SYDVKM. This CDR3 is CASSQAVDTQYF. The CDR3 bases are TGTGCCAGCAGTCAGGCGGTAGATACGCAGTATTTT.

In this sample, this clone turned up a few times. The chain joins TRBV7-2 to TRBJ1-2; D not resolved. The germline CDR1 and CDR2 sequences are SGHTA and FQGNSA. Trimming pared 1 base from V and 1 base from J, leaving 13 bases between. CDR3 length equals 16 residues. CDR3 nucleotides: TGTGCCAGCAGCTTAGGTGGTCCTAGTAGTAACTATGGCTACACCTTC. Its translation is CASSLGGPSSNYGYTF.

This clone has more than one count but fewer than ten. The chain recombines TRBV11-2 with TRBJ1-1; D gene uncertain. V gave up 1 base and J gave up 2 bases, with 11 bases separating them. Germline assignment: CDR1 SGHAT and CDR2 FQNNGV. This CDR3 has 15 residues. DNA of the CDR3: TGTGCCAGCAGCTTAGGGCGGAGTCTCAACACTGAAGCTTTCTTT. Translating it yields CASSLGRSLNTEAFF.

This clone showed up just a few times. The chain is built from TRBV4-3 and TRBJ2-1; 11 bases align to TRBD2. The CDR3 covers 18 residues. The germline V gene encodes CDR1 LGHNA and CDR2 YSLEER. Trimming removed 0 bases from V and 4 bases from J; junction bases left unmatched: 8. The CDR3, as DNA: TGCGCCAGCAGCCAAGAGCCGGCGGGGACTAGCGGTTACAATGAGCAGTTCTTC. The encoded protein is CASSQEPAGTSGYNEQFF.